This T cell receptor (beta chain) was found in a study of shared clonotypes between healthy human individuals. Caucasian adults living in Nashville, Tennessee, provided all samples. The assay used deep level. Measured with immunoSEQ multiplex PCR; TCRdb has only the in-frame clones, and not every one. The table includes approximately 180,000 clones, 80% to 95% detected once. This receptor was obtained from a woman aged 25 to 39 in good health. Sequenced: naive CD4+ T cells sorted from blood. This sample's subset: CD45RA+ positively selected.

CDR3 sequence reads: CASSVRSLEVETQYF. CDR3 bases: TGTGCCAGCAGCGTAAGGTCCCTGGAGGTGGAGACCCAGTACTTC. This chain links TRBV9 with TRBJ2-5; TRBD2 is a possible D gene (5 bases). Deletions cut 1 base from V and 5 bases from J, with 15 bases between. This CDR3 is built from 15 residues. Germline CDR1 and CDR2: SGDLS and YYNGEE. Together with reference TRBV9 and TRBJ2-5, the CDR3 gives the full variable domain: DSGVTQTPKHLITATGQRVTLRCSPRSGDLSVYWYQQSLDQGLQFLIQYYNGEERAKGNILERFSAQQFPDLHSELNLSSLELGDSALYFCASSVRSLEVETQYFGPGTRLLVL.